Shown below are 24 T cell receptor beta chains from a single sample sequenced in a study of blood T cell repertoires in COVID-19. Here immunoSEQ multiplex PCR was the method, and the copy in TCRdb shows in-frame clones only, minus some. The sample contains hundreds of thousands of clones, roughly 85% of which appear only once. Sequenced material: peripheral blood. Receptors were obtained from a human donor in a cohort sampled during active COVID-19.

This clone came up a few times. This chain uses TRBV6-5 with TRBJ2-1, with 8 positions matching TRBD2. The V gene end was trimmed by 6 bases and the J gene end by 6 bases; junction bases not matched to a gene: 4. This CDR3 contains 13 residues. Germline CDR1 reads MNHEY; CDR2 reads SVGAGI. DNA of the CDR3: TGTGCCAGCAGGTTTCTAGCGGGCAATGAGCAGTTCTTC. Translated, it gives CASRFLAGNEQFF.

The rearrangement links TRBV12-2 to TRBJ2-5; the table gives TRBD2 as D, unverified against the DNA. TRBV12-2 corresponds to a pseudogene. The CDR3 totals 17 residues. CDR3 loop: CASRLERTSGKQETQYF. CDR3 DNA: TGTGCAAGTCGCTTAGAAAGGACTAGCGGGAAACAAGAGACCCAGTACTTC.

The CDR3: CASSLGQLSNQPQHF. CDR3 nucleotides: TGTGCCAGCAGCTTAGGACAGCTTAGCAATCAGCCCCAGCATTTT. The rearrangement uses TRBV5-6 and TRBJ1-5, with D possibly TRBD1 on 6 matching bases. The CDR3 length is 15 residues. Germline-derived CDR1 and CDR2 are SGHDT and YYEEEE. The ends were cut back, 2 bases at V and 0 bases at J, with 9 bases in the middle. The variable domain in full, with the rest retrieved from reference TRBV5-6 and TRBJ1-5, is DAGVTQSPTHLIKTRGQQVTLRCSPKSGHDTVSWYQQALGQGPQFIFQYYEEEERQRGNFPDRFSGHQFPNYSSELNVNALLLGDSALYLCASSLGQLSNQPQHFGDGTRLSIL.

The chain combines TRBV21-1 with TRBJ2-1; the D call in the table, TRBD2, was not verified against the DNA. TRBV21-1 is noted as a pseudogene. This CDR3 has 17 amino acids. CDR3 protein: CASSKGELLSSYNEQFF. The CDR3, as DNA: TGTGCCAGCAGCAAAGGGGAGCTGCTCAGCTCCTACAATGAGCAGTTCTTC.

This chain uses TRBV28 with TRBJ1-5, with 9 bases matching TRBD1. Germline assignment: CDR1 MDHEN and CDR2 SYDVKM. V was clipped by 6 bases and J by 4 bases; unmatched bases: 7. The CDR3 consists of 15 residues. The CDR3 DNA follows: TGTGCCAGCAGACGGACCGGGACAGGGAATCAGCCCCAGCATTTT. This encodes CASRRTGTGNQPQHF.

This chain uses TRBV10-2 with TRBJ2-7, with 7 bases that match TRBD1. The V segment lost 9 bases and the J segment 4 bases; nucleotides outside the gene matches: 12. Germline V gives CDR1 WSHSY, CDR2 SAAADI. The CDR3 is 14 amino acids. CDR3 in amino acids: CASGNGDRWYEQYF. CDR3 sequence (DNA): TGCGCCAGTGGGAATGGGGACAGATGGTACGAGCAGTACTTC.

This chain links TRBV5-1 with TRBJ2-5, with TRBD2 matching over 9 bases. CDR1 is SGHRS, CDR2 YFSETQ, per germline. The CDR3 loop spans 12 amino acids. V was pared by 8 bases and J by 4 bases, with 3 bases of the junction left unmatched. CDR3: CASRGGVETQYF. In nucleotides, the CDR3 is TGCGCCAGTCGCGGGGGGGTAGAGACCCAGTACTTC.

The V call is TRBV7-9, the J call TRBJ2-3; TRBD2 matches at 11 bases. Germline lookup yields CDR1 SEHNR and CDR2 FQNEAQ (reference sequence). The CDR3 consists of 15 residues. Trimming removed 2 bases from V and 5 bases from J; junction bases left unmatched: 3. This CDR3 is CASSLLAGGIDTQYF. As DNA, the CDR3 is TGTGCCAGCAGCTTACTAGCGGGGGGAATAGATACGCAGTATTTT.

This chain connects TRBV3-1 (or the pseudogene TRBV3-2) to TRBJ1-6; 7 positions match TRBD1. This CDR3 spans 14 amino acids. J was trimmed by 7 bases and V by 8 bases; bases with no gene match: 8. The germline CDR1 and CDR2 sequences are LGHDT and YNNKEL (reference sequence). The CDR3: CASEASRGNSPLHF. Here the CDR3 DNA reads TGTGCCAGCGAAGCCTCCAGGGGGAATTCACCCCTCCACTTT.

The chain is built from TRBV7-6 and TRBJ1-1; TRBD1 aligns across 8 bases. Germline CDR1 and CDR2: SGHVS and FNYEAQ. J lost 1 base, V lost 6 bases, and 10 bases had no gene match. CDR3 length: 16 amino acids. The CDR3: CASSYPSGQGNTEAFF. The CDR3 DNA follows: TGTGCCAGCAGTTACCCAAGCGGACAGGGGAACACTGAAGCTTTCTTT.

The CDR3 reads CASSQPQGANQPQHF. Here the CDR3 DNA reads TGCGCCAGCAGTCAACCACAGGGCGCCAATCAGCCCCAGCATTTT. The V and J genes are TRBV23-1 and TRBJ1-5; D possibly corresponds to TRBD1 (6 bases). TRBV23-1 is an open reading frame, and its role is uncertain. The CDR3 is 15 amino acids. V was pared by 2 bases and J by 3 bases, with 11 bases between.

CDR3 region: CASSEILKYSNQPQHF. For the CDR3, the DNA is TGTGCCAGTAGCGAGATACTCAAGTATAGCAATCAGCCCCAGCATTTT. The J gene is TRBJ1-5, the V gene TRBV19; D is unresolved. V was shortened by 6 bases and J by 0 bases, with 15 bases between the two germline ends. The CDR3 runs to 16 residues. Germline CDR1 and CDR2: LNHDA and SQIVND (reference sequence).

The chain links TRBV24-1 to TRBJ2-5; 8 bases match TRBD1. This CDR3 comprises 15 residues. J lost 3 bases, V lost 3 bases, and 5 bases had no gene match. Looked up from germline, CDR1 is KGHDR and CDR2 is SFDVKD. This CDR3 reads CATSDVGQGEETQYF. The CDR3 nucleotides are TGTGCCACCAGTGATGTCGGACAGGGAGAAGAGACCCAGTACTTC.

This clone was recorded once. CDR3 sequence (DNA): TGTGCCAGTAAGCGCACCCGGACTATTAGCACAGATACGCAGTATTTT. Protein: CASKRTRTISTDTQYF. V usage is TRBV27 and J usage is TRBJ2-3; D is possibly TRBD2 (6 bases). Germline V lookup: CDR1 MNHEY, CDR2 SMNVEV (reference sequence). This CDR3 is 16 amino acids long. Trimming pared 9 bases from V and 0 bases from J, leaving 19 bases between.

The chain's CDR3 is CASSPTDRYGYTF. Here the CDR3 DNA reads TGCGCCAGCAGCCCTACAGACCGCTATGGCTACACCTTC. V is TRBV4-1 and J is TRBJ1-2; D call uncertain. Trimming cost V 4 bases and J 4 bases, with 10 bases left between them. Germline values: CDR1 MGHRA, CDR2 YSYEKL. CDR3 size: 13 residues.

The CDR3 is CAWSVYQGRAEAFF. The CDR3 DNA is TGTGCCTGGAGTGTATACCAGGGGAGGGCTGAAGCTTTCTTT. The chain couples TRBV30 to TRBJ1-1, with a tentative D call TRBD1 (6 bases). The CDR3 is made up of 14 amino acids. CDR1 is GTSNPN and CDR2 is SVGIG in the germline V gene (reference sequence). Trimming took 0 bases from V and 6 from J, leaving 14 bases between them. The whole variable domain, filled in from reference TRBV30 and TRBJ1-1, reads SQTIHQWPATLVQPVGSPLSLECTVEGTSNPNLYWYRQAAGRGLQLLFYSVGIGQISSEVPQNLSASRPQDRQFILSSKKLLLSDSGFYLCAWSVYQGRAEAFFGQGTRLTVV.

The rearrangement links TRBV12-3 or TRBV12-4 to TRBJ1-2, with D perhaps matching TRBD1 (6 bases). V lost 8 bases to trimming and J lost 8 bases, with 18 bases between them. There are 13 residues in the CDR3. CDR3 sequence (DNA): TGTGCCAGCTCCGCCCAGGGGCGCCGGGGCTACACCTTC. Protein product: CASSAQGRRGYTF.

CDR3 DNA: TGTGCCAGCAGCTTAGCGTCGGTGTTAGCGGGGGCGGAAGGTTACACCGGGGAGCTGTTTTTT. Translating gives CASSLASVLAGAEGYTGELFF. The chain carries TRBV7-8 and TRBJ2-2; 9 bases line up with TRBD2. V lost 0 bases to trimming and J lost 3 bases; unmatched junction nucleotides: 17. This CDR3 spans 21 amino acids. Looked up from germline, CDR1 is SGHVS and CDR2 is FQNEAQ.

The chain couples TRBV5-1 to TRBJ2-1, with 14 bases identical to TRBD2. Unmatched junction bases numbered 5, after V lost 2 bases and J lost 7 bases. This CDR3 has 16 residues. Germline CDR1 and CDR2: SGHRS and YFSETQ. The CDR3 nucleotides read TGCGCCAGCAGCTTAACGACTAGCGGGGGGGCGAATGAGCAGTTCTTC. Residues: CASSLTTSGGANEQFF.

This sequence joins TRBV5-1 and TRBJ1-2, with 7 bases aligning to TRBD1. Germline V gene lookup returns CDR1 SGHRS and CDR2 YFSETQ. This CDR3 has 15 residues. Trimming took 1 base from V and 7 from J; bases not matched to a gene: 10. The CDR3 DNA follows: TGCGCCAGCAGCTTGACAGGGGAGCTGCTCCTTGGCTACACCTTC. Encoded protein: CASSLTGELLLGYTF.

The V and J genes are TRBV6-4 and TRBJ1-2; D uncertain. Deletions cut 7 bases from V and 6 bases from J, with 18 bases between. Per the germline V gene, CDR1 is MRHNA and CDR2 is SNTAGT. The CDR3 spans 14 residues. As DNA, the CDR3 is TGTGCCAGCAATCCCATCCCCCCACTTGATGGCTACACCTTC. It translates to CASNPIPPLDGYTF.

The chain recombines TRBV14 with TRBJ1-2, with D hard to call. Trimming shortened V by 5 bases and J by 7 bases, and 14 bases separated the two germline ends. Germline V gives CDR1 SGHDN, CDR2 FVKESK. This CDR3 region has 13 residues. The CDR3 DNA reads as TGTGCCAGCAGCAACCGACGTGAGGGTGGCTACACCTTC. It is translated as CASSNRREGGYTF.

The chain employs TRBV5-1 and TRBJ2-7; D possibly corresponds to TRBD1 (6 bases). Germline loops: CDR1 SGHRS, CDR2 YFSETQ. With 2 bases removed from V and 0 bases from J, the gap between germline ends came to 9 bases. CDR3 size: 14 residues. The CDR3 loop is CASSFDRISYEQYF. As DNA, the CDR3 is TGCGCCAGCAGCTTCGACAGGATCTCCTACGAGCAGTACTTC.

V is TRBV19 and J is TRBJ2-2; D remains ambiguous. CDR3 length: 14 amino acids. Between the trimmed V and J ends, which lost 6 bases and 0 bases, there was a span of 8 bases. Germline V gene sequence: CDR1 LNHDA, CDR2 SQIVND (reference sequence). The CDR3 region is CASRAGPNTGELFF. CDR3 coding DNA: TGTGCCAGTAGAGCAGGTCCGAACACCGGGGAGCTGTTTTTT.